The 3 T cell receptor beta chains given below trace back to one sample, sequenced in a study of cytomegalovirus exposure and HLA in healthy donors. The PCR made use of 60 Vbeta and 13 Jbeta primers. Sequencing used immunoSEQ multiplex PCR; TCRdb keeps in-frame clones, though not all of them. This table has about 110,000 clones, around 79% appearing once. The sample was PBMCs. These receptors all come from a man between 60 and 75 years old in good health and CMV-seronegative.

This chain joins TRBV5-1 and TRBJ1-6; D is uncertain. The V gene lost 4 bases and the J gene lost 8 bases, with 10 bases spanning the gap. The CDR3 consists of 13 residues. Germline CDR1 SGHRS, CDR2 YFSETQ. CDR3 region: CASSPEEYSPLHF. The CDR3 nucleotides are TGCGCCAGCAGCCCCGAGGAGTATTCACCCCTCCACTTT. Full variable domain (rest looked up from reference TRBV5-1 and TRBJ1-6): KAGVTQTPRYLIKTRGQQVTLSCSPISGHRSVSWYQQTPGQGLQFLFEYFSETQRNKGNFPGRFSGRQFSNSRSEMNVSTLELGDSALYLCASSPEEYSPLHFGNGTRLTVT.

This clone was counted once. The gene calls are TRBV7-2 and TRBJ2-7; 10 nucleotides align to TRBD1. The CDR3 runs to 15 residues. Trimming at V came to 1 base and at J to 2 bases, leaving 2 bases not matched to a gene. The germline gives CDR1 SGHTA, CDR2 FQGNSA. The DNA of the CDR3 is TGTGCCAGCAGCTTAGGGACAGGGGGTCCCTACGAGCAGTACGTC. This gives the protein CASSLGTGGPYEQYV.

The chain couples TRBV25-1 to TRBJ1-3, with 7 bases that match TRBD1. The CDR3 consists of 13 residues. The germline CDR1 and CDR2 sequences are MGHDK and SYGVNS. The V segment lost 11 bases and the J segment 9 bases; nucleotides outside the gene matches: 13. The CDR3 coding sequence is TGTGCCGCCGGTGATTCGACAGGGAGCACCATATATTTT. This codes for CAAGDSTGSTIYF.